This T cell receptor beta chain was identified in a study of Ad26.COV2.S vaccination and SARS-CoV-2 variants. Study in general: Vaccine-arm donor from the placebo-controlled COV1001 Ad26.COV2.S trial.

Overall study results and limits: Vaccinated and placebo-treated recipients had similar non-spike TCR breadth. It was reported that spike-specific CD8+ and CD4+ T cell responses were substantially broad after vaccination.

Treatment here: some 19 received Ad26.COV2.S at low or high dose, single or two shots; five or six received placebo; per-sample allocation not given. On day 63 after the first injection, vaccine and placebo recipients gave samples. Trimming took 1 base from V and 1 from J, leaving 4 bases between them. This CDR3 spans 13 amino acids. Sequencing used immunoSEQ multiplex PCR; TCRdb keeps in-frame clones, though not all of them. The table includes 380,000 or so clones, 83% detected once. For this clone: The antigen is undetermined.

The V call is TRBV12-3 or TRBV12-4, the J call TRBJ2-5, with D uncertain. The sequence derives from a person aged 18-60 years who received the Ad26.COV2.S COVID-19 vaccine or a placebo. This specimen was peripheral blood, taken in a trial of Ad26.COV2.S vaccine versus placebo. The CDR3, as DNA: TGTGCCAGCAGTTTAGAGGTCCAAGAGACCCAGTACTTC. This gives the protein CASSLEVQETQYF.